What follows describes a single T cell receptor (beta chain). No cognate antigen has been identified for it. The record has no base qualities; no much larger clone is one base away. Libraries were constructed by RT-PCR. The data were produced on an Illumina HiSeq 2500. Starting from the raw public reads, TCRdb applied fastp trimming at Q25, assembled clones with MiXCR and retained in-frame beta chains. Every distinct CDR3 protein forms one entry, paired with its most common genes and DNA. Counted in this sample were some 480,000 distinct CDR3 sequences; over 9.5% of them appeared once. The ten largest clones represent approximately 12% of the sample. Taken with the paper, the label for time point translates to: approximately 45 days after influenza vaccine administration. This entry comes from a study of response to subunit inactivated influenza vaccine (dated by TCRdb to the late 2010s). With respect to the entire study: To follow how T cells responded to a trivalent subunit inactivated influenza vaccine, the researchers relied on deep quantitative profiling of the T cell receptor repertoire. Study-wide findings and limitations: According to the authors, only a limited number of new T cells may be recruited by each seasonal influenza vaccination.

The CDR3 holds 14 amino acids from the cysteine to the phenylalanine. Only the CDR3 DNA is retained, 42 bases long and in frame from the first base. V is cut by 6 bases and J by 3 bases, and the space between the germline ends is 15 bases. CDR1 is given as SNHLY and CDR2 as FYNNEI, both from the germline V gene. This sequence uses TRBV2 and TRBJ2-7; the D segment cannot be called with confidence. This sample comprised PBMCs from blood, obtained 40 to 50 days after vaccination. The sequence was collected from a man between 45 and 60 years old who received an inactivated influenza vaccine. Donor details come from another sample of the same person, matched by shared clones. The CDR3 loop reads CASRDQRAGYEQYF. The sequenced DNA: TGTGCCAGCAGGGACCAAAGGGCTGGCTACGAGCAGTACTTC.